This TCR beta chain emerged from a study of T cells after posttransplantation cyclophosphamide. Study outcomes and limitations: Later post-transplant blood repertoires were often dominated by donor CD8+ memory clones. Recipient CMV seropositivity and CMV reactivation strongly tracked TRB clonality.

The CDR3 totals 15 residues. Germline V CDR1 and CDR2: GTSNPN, SVGIG (reference sequence). V shed 6 bases and J 1 base; nucleotides not matched to a gene: 7. In its sample, this clone was seen many times. Its antigen is unidentified. Using immunoSEQ multiplex PCR, the repertoire was profiled, and TCRdb retains in-frame clones only, with some absent. The sample yields 40,000 to 45,000 clones, without any singletons. The clonotype originates from a man between 35 and 55 years old in good health, CMV-negative, and a related stem cell transplant donor. Material: PBMCs. The J gene is TRBJ2-2, the V gene TRBV30; the match to TRBD1 covers 8 bases. The CDR3 loop is CACTDRGQNTGELFF. CDR3 sequence (DNA): TGTGCCTGTACCGACAGGGGCCAGAACACCGGGGAGCTGTTTTTT.